The T cell receptor (beta chain) described here comes from a study of blood T cell repertoires in COVID-19. Germline V CDR1 and CDR2: MGHRA, YSYEKL. The CDR3 is made up of 18 amino acids. Unmatched junction bases numbered 13, after V lost 4 bases and J lost 1 base. In the authors' workflow: Reference gene primer amplification in the assay estimated nucleated cell counts. Here immunoSEQ multiplex PCR was the method, and the copy in TCRdb shows in-frame clones only, minus some. V and J calls and clone size are those listed in that table; D and trimming were worked out from the DNA. The profile shows some 150,000 clones, roughly 81% of them singletons.

The genes are TRBV4-1 and TRBJ2-3; 8 bases match TRBD2. Sequences were obtained from peripheral blood. This TCR derives from a man in his forties who had recovered from COVID-19. CDR3 amino acids: CASSRYLTGGPRTDTQYF. The CDR3 DNA reads as TGCGCCAGCAGCCGATACTTGACGGGGGGGCCCCGCACAGATACGCAGTATTTT.